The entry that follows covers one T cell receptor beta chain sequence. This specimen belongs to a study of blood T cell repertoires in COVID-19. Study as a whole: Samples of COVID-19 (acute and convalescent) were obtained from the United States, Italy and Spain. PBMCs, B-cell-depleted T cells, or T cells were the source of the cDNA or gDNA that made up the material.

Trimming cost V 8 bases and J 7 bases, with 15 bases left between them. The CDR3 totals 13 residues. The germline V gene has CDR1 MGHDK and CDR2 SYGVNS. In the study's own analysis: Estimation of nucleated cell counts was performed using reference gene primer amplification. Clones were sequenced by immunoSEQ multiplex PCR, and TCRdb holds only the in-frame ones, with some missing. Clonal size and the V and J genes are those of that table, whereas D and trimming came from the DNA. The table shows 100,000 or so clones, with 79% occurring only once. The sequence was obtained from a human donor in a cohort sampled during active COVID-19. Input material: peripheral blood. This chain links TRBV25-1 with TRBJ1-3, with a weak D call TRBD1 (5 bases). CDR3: CASLTEPGNTIYF. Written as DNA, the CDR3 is TGTGCCAGCTTGACAGAGCCCGGGAACACCATATATTTT.